This entry lists 32 T cell receptor beta chains sequenced from one sample in a study of blood T cell repertoires in COVID-19. Using immunoSEQ multiplex PCR, the repertoire was profiled, and TCRdb retains in-frame clones only, with some absent. The sample lists 330,000 or so clones, about nine tenths occurring once. Material for sequencing was PBMCs or T cells enriched from blood (not recorded which). All receptors derive from a woman aged 25 to 45 who had been exposed to COVID-19.

This sequence joins TRBV9 and TRBJ2-3; D might be TRBD1 (5 bases). Germline values: CDR1 SGDLS, CDR2 YYNGEE. Trimming removed 4 bases at V and 2 bases at J, with 14 bases between. The CDR3 has 15 amino acids. In DNA form, the CDR3 reads TGTGCCAGCAGCCCATCAGGGCTAGACACAGATACGCAGTATTTT. It yields the protein CASSPSGLDTDTQYF.

V usage is TRBV7-9 and J usage is TRBJ2-5; D gene ambiguous. The CDR3 sequence is 15 residues long. V lost 1 base to trimming and J lost 1 base, with 10 bases between them. Germline V gene data show CDR1 as SEHNR and CDR2 as FQNEAQ (reference sequence). The CDR3: CASSLGPTTQETQYF. CDR3 coding DNA: TGTGCCAGCAGCTTAGGACCCACTACCCAAGAGACCCAGTACTTC.

This chain links TRBV2 with TRBJ1-5, with D perhaps matching TRBD1 (6 bases). V was trimmed by 3 bases and J by 6 bases, leaving 9 bases between them. The CDR3 is made up of 13 amino acids. Germline loops: CDR1 SNHLY, CDR2 FYNNEI. The CDR3 loop reads CASSEGGLQPQHF. CDR3 DNA sequence: TGTGCCAGCAGTGAGGGGGGGCTTCAGCCCCAGCATTTT.

This chain joins TRBV5-4 and TRBJ2-3; TRBD2 agrees at 9 bases. The CDR3 length is 16 residues. With V trimmed by 2 bases and J by 4 bases, 8 bases remained unmatched. The germline gives CDR1 SGHNT, CDR2 YYREEE (reference sequence). The CDR3 coding sequence is TGTGCCAGCAGCTTCTTTGCGGGAGGGGGCGCAGATACGCAGTATTTT. Translation: CASSFFAGGGADTQYF.

A single count supports this clone. The rearrangement links TRBV7-8 to TRBJ2-7; TRBD2 agrees at 8 bases. The germline V gene has CDR1 SGHVS and CDR2 FQNEAQ. With V trimmed by 3 bases and J by 3 bases, 4 bases remained unmatched. The CDR3 runs 14 residues. The CDR3 here is CASSFGTSSYEQYF. In DNA form, the CDR3 reads TGTGCCAGCAGCTTCGGGACTAGTAGCTACGAGCAGTACTTC.

The chain couples TRBV6-1 to TRBJ1-1; no definite D call. The CDR3 length is 13 residues. The germline V gene has CDR1 MNHNS and CDR2 SASEGT. Trimming removed 0 bases from V and 3 bases from J, with 5 bases in between. This chain's CDR3 is CASSEARYTEAFF. The DNA for the CDR3 is TGTGCCAGCAGTGAAGCGCGTTACACTGAAGCTTTCTTT.

The chain is built from TRBV28 and TRBJ2-1; 11 bases map to TRBD2. CDR3 length equals 15 residues. Germline CDR1 and CDR2: MDHEN and SYDVKM. V lost 3 bases to trimming and J lost 7 bases; unmatched junction nucleotides: 5. The DNA for the CDR3 is TGTGCCAGCAGTTTTTTAGCGGGAGGGCGTAATGAGCAGTTCTTC. Protein product: CASSFLAGGRNEQFF.

This clone has just one count. The chain recombines TRBV2 with TRBJ2-7, with 8 positions matching TRBD1. The CDR3 spans 14 residues. In germline, CDR1 is SNHLY, CDR2 FYNNEI. The V gene end was trimmed by 3 bases and the J gene end by 2 bases; junction bases not matched to a gene: 3. CDR3 sequence reads: CASSDRDRTYEQYF. CDR3 nucleotides: TGTGCCAGCAGTGACCGGGACAGGACCTACGAGCAGTACTTC.

The chain carries TRBV3-1 (or the pseudogene TRBV3-2) and TRBJ1-1; unclear D gene. The V and J ends lost 2 bases and 6 bases respectively, with 7 bases between them. The germline V gene encodes CDR1 LGHDT and CDR2 YNNKEL (reference sequence). The length of the CDR3 is 12 residues. The CDR3 region has the DNA TGTGCCAGCAGCCAACCGGGTCCTGAAGCTTTCTTT. Protein sequence: CASSQPGPEAFF.

The chain has TRBV7-9 and TRBJ2-1; 10 bases are shared with TRBD2. The CDR3 covers 17 residues. The trim removed 5 bases at V and 2 bases at J, leaving 9 bases unmatched. Germline lookup yields CDR1 SEHNR and CDR2 FQNEAQ (reference sequence). The CDR3 protein is CASSPLNLAGAYNEQFF. DNA of the CDR3: TGTGCCAGCAGCCCATTAAATCTAGCGGGAGCCTACAATGAGCAGTTCTTC.

The rearrangement links TRBV6-4 to TRBJ2-1; D perhaps matches TRBD1 (6 bases). Trimming pared 6 bases from V and 4 bases from J, leaving 16 bases between. The V gene's germline CDR1 is MRHNA and CDR2 SNTAGT. The CDR3 has 15 amino acids. CDR3 region: CASSPGDSEYNEQFF. As DNA, the CDR3 is TGTGCCAGCAGCCCAGGGGATAGCGAATACAATGAGCAGTTCTTC.

This clone occurred a few times. V gene TRBV6-2 or TRBV6-3 combines with J gene TRBJ2-7; a possible D gene is TRBD2 (5 bases). V was pared by 4 bases and J by 7 bases, with 20 bases between. There are 15 residues in the CDR3. CDR1 is MNHEY, CDR2 SVGEGT, per germline. The CDR3 is CASSSLESSRGEQYF. In nucleotides, the CDR3 is TGTGCCAGCAGTTCATTAGAGTCTTCCCGAGGGGAGCAGTACTTC.

The DNA for the CDR3 is TGTGCCACCAGTGATTCGCCCCGGGTCATCGCAACCCTAAACACAGATACGCAGTATTTT. It yields the protein CATSDSPRVIATLNTDTQYF. The chain has TRBV24-1 and TRBJ2-3, with D unclear. Germline V gene sequence: CDR1 KGHDR, CDR2 SFDVKD. Trimming stripped 2 bases from V and 2 bases from J, with 25 bases between. CDR3 length: 20 residues.

This clone has just one count. The chain uses TRBV12-5 and TRBJ1-2; D is unclear. The CDR3 has 15 amino acids. In germline, CDR1 is LGHNT, CDR2 FRNRAP. The germline V and J ends were trimmed by 0 bases and 0 bases, with 8 bases remaining between them. CDR3 bases: TGTGCTAGTGGTTTGGTCCCCGGAGCTAACTATGGCTACACCTTC. This translates into CASGLVPGANYGYTF.

This clone was recorded only once. The chain has TRBV4-2 and TRBJ2-7, with a weak D call TRBD2 (7 bases). The CDR3 extends over 16 amino acids. V shed 0 bases and J shed 2 bases, with 14 bases lying between them. CDR1 LGHNA and CDR2 YNFKEQ come from the germline V gene. The CDR3 sequence: CASSQETGTTTYEQYF. The DNA of the CDR3 is TGTGCCAGCAGCCAAGAAACAGGGACTACAACCTACGAGCAGTACTTC.

V usage is TRBV9 and J usage is TRBJ2-5, with a tentative D call TRBD2 (7 bases). V was cut by 3 bases and J by 5 bases, with 17 bases left in between. The CDR3 loop spans 15 amino acids. Germline CDR1 SGDLS, CDR2 YYNGEE. In DNA form, the CDR3 reads TGTGCCAGCAGCGCCACCGGGAGGACAGTGGAGACCCAGTACTTC. Protein product: CASSATGRTVETQYF. Supplemented by reference TRBV9 and TRBJ2-5, the full variable domain reads DSGVTQTPKHLITATGQRVTLRCSPRSGDLSVYWYQQSLDQGLQFLIQYYNGEERAKGNILERFSAQQFPDLHSELNLSSLELGDSALYFCASSATGRTVETQYFGPGTRLLVL.

In its sample, this clone was seen a few times. This chain joins TRBV5-1 and TRBJ1-6; TRBD1 might be the D (6 bases). CDR3 length: 14 amino acids. Germline lookup yields CDR1 SGHRS and CDR2 YFSETQ. Deletions cut 2 bases from V and 8 bases from J, with 11 bases between. The CDR3 nucleotides are TGCGCCAGCAGCTTTGCACAGGGTGATTCACCCCTCCACTTT. This codes for CASSFAQGDSPLHF.

V is TRBV19 and J is TRBJ1-1, with a weak D call TRBD1 (5 bases). The CDR3 runs to 15 residues. CDR1 is LNHDA, CDR2 SQIVND, per germline (reference sequence). Deletions cut 6 bases from V and 0 bases from J, with 14 bases between. The CDR3 loop is CASRWQGPMNTEAFF. In nucleotides, the CDR3 is TGTGCCAGTAGATGGCAGGGTCCTATGAACACTGAAGCTTTCTTT.

The chain is built from TRBV28 and TRBJ2-4; the match to TRBD1 covers 8 bases. Trimming removed 4 bases from V and 9 bases from J; junction bases left unmatched: 8. The CDR3 loop spans 14 amino acids. Germline V gene sequence: CDR1 MDHEN, CDR2 SYDVKM. CDR3 bases: TGTGCCAGCAGTTCCCCAGACAGGGGCTTCATTCAGTACTTC. It encodes CASSSPDRGFIQYF.

This chain links TRBV5-1 with TRBJ2-2; D is unclear. The CDR3 consists of 16 residues. From germline, CDR1 is SGHRS and CDR2 YFSETQ. V lost 0 bases and J 4 bases, leaving 13 bases between the germline ends. As DNA, the CDR3 is TGCGCCAGCAGCTTGGAAGGTAGTTCGGGCACCGGGGAGCTGTTTTTT. It encodes CASSLEGSSGTGELFF.

J is TRBJ2-1 and V is TRBV18; TRBD2 matches 8 bases. CDR1 and CDR2 (germline): KGHSH, LQKENI. CDR3 length: 15 residues. After removal of 6 bases from V and 4 bases from J, the junction contained 8 bases not matched to a gene. This chain's CDR3 is CASSPTSGPYNEQFF. The CDR3 region has the DNA TGTGCCAGCTCCCCTACTAGCGGACCTTACAATGAGCAGTTCTTC.

This clone was observed a single time. The chain carries TRBV5-1 and TRBJ1-1; D gene unclear. The CDR3 runs 14 residues. V was cut by 0 bases and J by 8 bases, with 14 bases left in between. Germline V gene data show CDR1 as SGHRS and CDR2 as YFSETQ. The CDR3 loop is CASSLAPGYEEAFF. CDR3 DNA: TGCGCCAGCAGCTTGGCTCCAGGATATGAAGAAGCTTTCTTT.

This clone showed up just once. The V call is TRBV25-1, the J call TRBJ2-3; 7 positions agree with TRBD2. This CDR3 spans 15 amino acids. CDR1 and CDR2 from the germline V gene are MGHDK and SYGVNS. V dropped 8 bases and J dropped 4; count of bases not matched to a gene: 12. DNA of the CDR3: TGTGCCAGCGGCTCGACTAGCCTTGGGGCAGATACGCAGTATTTT. This gives the protein CASGSTSLGADTQYF.

This chain uses TRBV27 with TRBJ2-5, with a possible D match to TRBD1 (6 bases). The length of the CDR3 is 13 residues. Germline V lookup: CDR1 MNHEY, CDR2 SMNVEV (reference sequence). V was clipped by 8 bases and J by 5 bases, with 15 bases between them. In nucleotides, the CDR3 is TGTGCCAGCCAAAGGGGACAACGGGAGACCCAGTACTTC. This gives the protein CASQRGQRETQYF.

The rearrangement joins TRBV30 to TRBJ1-5; unclear D gene. V was pared by 4 bases and J by 9 bases, with 13 bases between. Germline CDR1 and CDR2: GTSNPN and SVGIG (reference sequence). The CDR3 totals 12 residues. The CDR3 spells CAWMRTRGPQHF. In DNA form, the CDR3 reads TGTGCCTGGATGAGAACCCGGGGGCCCCAGCATTTT.

The rearrangement joins TRBV6-5 to TRBJ2-7, with D maybe TRBD1 (5 bases). Germline V gene data show CDR1 as MNHEY and CDR2 as SVGAGI. The CDR3 sequence is 14 residues long. V was pared by 7 bases and J by 0 bases, with 13 bases between. Here the CDR3 DNA reads TGTGCCAGCACCTCGAACAGGAGCTCCTACGAGCAGTACTTC. Its translation is CASTSNRSSYEQYF.

The gene calls are TRBV7-5 and TRBJ2-1; TRBD2 was called by the table and not checked on the DNA. TRBV7-5 is flagged as a pseudogene. This CDR3 is built from 16 residues. CDR3 nucleotide sequence: TGTGCCAGAAGCTTAGCGGACTACGGATCCTACAATGAGCAGTTCTTC. Translation gives CARSLADYGSYNEQFF.

This chain links TRBV12-5 with TRBJ2-1, with a tentative D call TRBD2 (6 bases). In germline, CDR1 is LGHNT, CDR2 FRNRAP. V gave up 2 bases and J gave up 4 bases, with 15 bases separating them. This CDR3 is built from 16 residues. Here the CDR3 reads CASGLFVSGTYNEQFF. CDR3 sequence (DNA): TGTGCTAGTGGTTTGTTTGTTAGCGGTACTTACAATGAGCAGTTCTTC.

The chain links TRBV9 to TRBJ2-7, with D possibly being TRBD1 (5 bases). This CDR3 contains 15 residues. V lost 0 bases and J 0 bases, leaving 10 bases between the germline ends. In germline, CDR1 is SGDLS, CDR2 YYNGEE. CDR3 DNA: TGTGCCAGCAGCGTAGGGGGCCTGAGCTCCTACGAGCAGTACTTC. It yields the protein CASSVGGLSSYEQYF.

This sequence joins TRBV5-5 and TRBJ1-1; D gene unclear. V was shortened by 0 bases and J by 2 bases, with 11 bases between the two germline ends. This CDR3 is built from 15 residues. CDR1 and CDR2 (germline): SGHKS, YYEKEE (reference sequence). This chain's CDR3 is CASSLENLGNTEAFF. DNA of the CDR3: TGTGCCAGCAGCTTGGAAAATTTGGGCAACACTGAAGCTTTCTTT.

V and J are TRBV7-3 and TRBJ2-3; possible D gene TRBD2, 5 bases. V dropped 5 bases and J dropped 1 base, with 13 bases sitting between them. CDR1 SGHTA and CDR2 FQGTGA come from the germline V gene. The CDR3 extends over 15 amino acids. Here the CDR3 reads CASSHEGRGTDTQYF. As DNA, the CDR3 is TGTGCCAGCAGCCATGAGGGCCGGGGCACAGATACGCAGTATTTT.

The chain recombines TRBV29-1 with TRBJ2-7; maybe TRBD2 (5 bases). V shed 1 base and J shed 4 bases, with 8 bases lying between them. The CDR3 length is 12 residues. From germline, CDR1 is SQVTM and CDR2 ANQGSEA. The CDR3 reads CSVEVRGYEQYF. The CDR3 bases are TGCAGCGTTGAAGTTCGGGGTTACGAGCAGTACTTC.